Presented here are 31 T cell receptor beta chains from one specimen sequenced in a study of OX40 agonist ivuxolimab in advanced cancers. Assay used: immunoSEQ multiplex PCR; TCRdb lists only in-frame clones, some missing. The sample comprises roughly 65,000 clones, approximately 91% of which are singletons, and about 0.3% rests with the top ten. The source was CD4+ or CD8+ T cells sorted from blood, collected in a trial of the OX40 agonist ivuxolimab. All receptors come from an adult with an advanced solid tumor such as melanoma, head and neck, liver or kidney cancer.

The J gene is TRBJ2-7, the V gene TRBV9; 7 bases align to TRBD1. Germline loops: CDR1 SGDLS, CDR2 YYNGEE. V shed 4 bases and J 0 bases; nucleotides not matched to a gene: 7. This CDR3 spans 15 amino acids. The CDR3 region has the DNA TGTGCCAGCAGCCCCCGGACAGGAGGCTCCTACGAGCAGTACTTC. Translated, it gives CASSPRTGGSYEQYF.

The V gene is TRBV19, the J gene TRBJ1-1; tentatively, D is TRBD1 (5 bases). In germline, CDR1 is LNHDA, CDR2 SQIVND (reference sequence). The CDR3 length is 13 residues. Trimming cost V 0 bases and J 6 bases, with 8 bases left between them. The chain's CDR3 is CASSIDRGAEAFF. In nucleotides, the CDR3 is TGTGCCAGTAGTATAGATCGGGGGGCTGAAGCTTTCTTT.

The rearrangement joins TRBV4-1 to TRBJ1-6; perhaps TRBD1 as D (6 bases). Between the trimmed V and J ends, which lost 1 base and 9 bases, there was a span of 19 bases. The CDR3 runs 17 residues. The germline V gene encodes CDR1 MGHRA and CDR2 YSYEKL. The CDR3 here is CASSQGRGAQVGSPLHF. The CDR3 nucleotides read TGCGCCAGCAGCCAAGGGAGGGGGGCCCAAGTCGGTTCACCCCTCCACTTT.

The gene calls are TRBV10-3 and TRBJ2-7; 11 positions match TRBD2. Germline V gene lookup returns CDR1 ENHRY and CDR2 SYGVKD. With V trimmed by 2 bases and J by 2 bases, 2 bases remained unmatched. The CDR3 is 15 residues long. Written as DNA, the CDR3 is TGTGCCATCAGTGAGCCGGGACTAGCGGCCTACGAGCAGTACTTC. Amino acids: CAISEPGLAAYEQYF.

The chain recombines TRBV6-1 with TRBJ2-1; possibly TRBD2 for D (5 bases). The CDR3 contains 14 residues. V gave up 6 bases and J gave up 5 bases, with 14 bases separating them. The germline gives CDR1 MNHNS, CDR2 SASEGT. CDR3 sequence reads: CASRTARANNEQFF. CDR3 sequence (DNA): TGTGCCAGCAGGACCGCGCGGGCCAACAATGAGCAGTTCTTC.

The V gene is TRBV5-6, the J gene TRBJ2-7, with D perhaps TRBD1 (5 bases). V was pared by 0 bases and J by 2 bases, with 9 bases between. Germline V CDR1 and CDR2: SGHDT, YYEEEE. This CDR3 region has 14 residues. CDR3 sequence: CASSLGPGTYEQYF. CDR3 in DNA: TGTGCCAGCAGCTTGGGGCCAGGGACCTACGAGCAGTACTTC.

A few counts support this clone. The chain joins TRBV18 to TRBJ2-2, with D possibly being TRBD1 (6 bases). The ends were cut back, 3 bases at V and 1 base at J, with 6 bases in the middle. The CDR3 totals 14 residues. Germline V gene data show CDR1 as KGHSH and CDR2 as LQKENI. This CDR3 is CASSPDRNTGELFF. Written as DNA, the CDR3 is TGTGCCAGCTCACCGGACAGGAACACCGGGGAGCTGTTTTTT.

The genes are TRBV18 and TRBJ1-2; maybe TRBD1 (5 bases). The germline V and J ends were trimmed by 0 bases and 4 bases, with 15 bases remaining between them. Germline CDR1 reads KGHSH; CDR2 reads LQKENI. The CDR3 consists of 16 residues. CDR3 protein: CASSPPSTGLRYGYTF. In DNA, the CDR3 is TGTGCCAGCTCACCACCGAGCACAGGTCTCCGCTATGGCTACACCTTC.

The chain is built from TRBV6-5 and TRBJ2-7, with TRBD2 matching 8 bases. The CDR3 sequence is 15 residues long. Trimming removed 6 bases from V and 3 bases from J; junction bases left unmatched: 10. Germline values: CDR1 MNHEY, CDR2 SVGAGI. The CDR3 DNA is TGTGCCAGCAGCTACGGGGGGGTTTCGAGCTACGAGCAGTACTTC. Its translation: CASSYGGVSSYEQYF.

This CDR3 is CASSENPGPSNEQFF. CDR3 coding DNA: TGTGCCAGCAGTGAAAACCCGGGCCCCTCCAATGAGCAGTTCTTC. The chain joins TRBV2 to TRBJ2-1; D is uncertain. V dropped 2 bases and J dropped 6 bases, with 14 bases sitting between them. Germline V gene lookup returns CDR1 SNHLY and CDR2 FYNNEI. The CDR3 consists of 15 residues.

V gene TRBV5-4 combines with J gene TRBJ2-1; TRBD2 agrees at 8 bases. J gave up 5 bases and V 1 base, and 8 bases lay outside the gene matches. The CDR3 sequence is 16 residues long. Germline V gene lookup returns CDR1 SGHNT and CDR2 YYREEE (reference sequence). The chain's CDR3 is CASSLQLLAGDNEQFF. CDR3 nucleotides: TGTGCCAGCAGCTTGCAGTTGCTAGCGGGCGACAATGAGCAGTTCTTC.

The V call is TRBV6-1, the J call TRBJ2-5; TRBD1 matches at 7 bases. This CDR3 has 13 residues. Germline V gene lookup returns CDR1 MNHNS and CDR2 SASEGT. Germline trimming cut 6 bases from V and 3 bases from J; bases unmatched to any gene: 4. CDR3 DNA: TGTGCCAGCAGCAACGACAGGGAAGAGACCCAGTACTTC. This codes for CASSNDREETQYF.

The rearrangement links TRBV5-1 to TRBJ1-4; D is ambiguous. Per the germline V gene, CDR1 is SGHRS and CDR2 is YFSETQ. The ends were cut back, 4 bases at V and 0 bases at J, with 13 bases in the middle. The CDR3 is made up of 16 amino acids. The CDR3 nucleotides are TGCGCCAGCAGCCGAATCACACCCTCAACTAATGAAAAACTGTTTTTT. The encoded protein is CASSRITPSTNEKLFF. Full variable domain (missing parts from reference TRBV5-1 and TRBJ1-4): KAGVTQTPRYLIKTRGQQVTLSCSPISGHRSVSWYQQTPGQGLQFLFEYFSETQRNKGNFPGRFSGRQFSNSRSEMNVSTLELGDSALYLCASSRITPSTNEKLFFGSGTQLSVL.

The chain has TRBV19 and TRBJ1-1, with D possibly matching TRBD1 (5 bases). The germline V and J ends were trimmed by 4 bases and 1 base, with 7 bases remaining between them. The CDR3 covers 13 residues. CDR1 is LNHDA and CDR2 is SQIVND in the germline V gene (reference sequence). In DNA form, the CDR3 reads TGTGCCAGTAGTACGACAGAGAACACTGAAGCTTTCTTT. It codes for CASSTTENTEAFF.

For the CDR3, the DNA is TGTGCCAGCAGCTTAGGAGGCGCAGGGGTGGGCTATGGCTACACCTTC. Translated: CASSLGGAGVGYGYTF. The chain joins TRBV11-2 to TRBJ1-2; D may be TRBD1 (6 bases). The CDR3 contains 16 residues. The V and J ends lost 1 base and 4 bases respectively, with 16 bases between them. The germline V gene encodes CDR1 SGHAT and CDR2 FQNNGV. Looking up the rest from reference TRBV11-2 and TRBJ1-2 gives the full variable domain: EAGVAQSPRYKIIEKRQSVAFWCNPISGHATLYWYQQILGQGPKLLIQFQNNGVVDDSQLPKDRFSAERLKGVDSTLKIQPAKLEDSAVYLCASSLGGAGVGYGYTFGSGTRLTVV.

This chain joins TRBV7-9 and TRBJ2-2, with 14 bases that match TRBD2. The germline V gene encodes CDR1 SEHNR and CDR2 FQNEAQ (reference sequence). This CDR3 is built from 18 residues. Trimming removed 1 base from V and 4 bases from J; junction bases left unmatched: 5. DNA for the CDR3: TGTGCCAGCAGCTTAGACCCGGGACTAGCGGGGGTCACCGGGGAGCTGTTTTTT. Amino acids: CASSLDPGLAGVTGELFF.

V usage is TRBV7-9 and J usage is TRBJ2-1; 8 bases are a match to TRBD2. The CDR3 runs to 16 residues. V trimming: 3 bases; J trimming: 6 bases; junction bases outside the gene matches: 10. Germline CDR1 SEHNR, CDR2 FQNEAQ (reference sequence). This CDR3 reads CASSLERAGGINEQFF. DNA of the CDR3: TGTGCCAGCAGCTTGGAACGGGCGGGAGGTATCAATGAGCAGTTCTTC.

The chain has TRBV6-5 and TRBJ2-3; tentative D call: TRBD2 (5 bases). The CDR3 is 13 residues long. The germline V and J ends were trimmed by 5 bases and 8 bases, with 14 bases remaining between them. Germline V gives CDR1 MNHEY, CDR2 SVGAGI. The CDR3 region is CASSREGLFTQYF. DNA of the CDR3: TGTGCCAGCAGTCGCGAAGGACTTTTTACGCAGTATTTT.

In its sample, this clone was seen once. The chain is built from TRBV4-1 and TRBJ1-3; D unclear. The length of the CDR3 is 15 residues. V lost 4 bases to trimming and J lost 1 base, with 11 bases between them. Germline CDR1 reads MGHRA; CDR2 reads YSYEKL. CDR3 residues: CASSPPGISGNTIYF. The CDR3 DNA is TGCGCCAGCAGCCCTCCGGGGATTTCTGGAAACACCATATATTTT.

The rearrangement joins TRBV30 to TRBJ2-3; D possibly corresponds to TRBD2 (5 bases). Trimming took 3 bases from V and 6 from J, leaving 28 bases between them. CDR3 length: 18 amino acids. Germline loops: CDR1 GTSNPN, CDR2 SVGIG (reference sequence). The CDR3 bases are TGTGCCTGGAGGGTTCCCTGGCGGGCAAGCGTTGGTTGGGATACGCAGTATTTT. Translating it yields CAWRVPWRASVGWDTQYF.

As for this clone: Its ends do not fully match the called genes, so a read error is possible. This chain joins TRBV7-7 and TRBJ2-1; D ambiguous. This CDR3 region has 13 residues. Looked up from germline, CDR1 is SSHAT and CDR2 is FNYEAQ (reference sequence). The CDR3 is CASSLSLNNEQFF. Written as DNA, the CDR3 is TGTGCTAGCAGCTTAAGTCTTAACAATGAGCAGTTCTTC.

In this sample, this clone turned up once. This chain links TRBV19 with TRBJ2-2, with 8 bases aligning to TRBD1. The CDR3 sequence is 15 residues long. J gave up 4 bases and V 3 bases, and 4 bases lay outside the gene matches. The germline CDR1 and CDR2 sequences are LNHDA and SQIVND (reference sequence). DNA for the CDR3: TGTGCCAGTAGTATGGCCAGGGGGCCCACCGGGGAGCTGTTTTTT. Its translation is CASSMARGPTGELFF.

The J gene is TRBJ2-6, the V gene TRBV28; 11 nucleotides agree with TRBD2. V shed 8 bases and J 2 bases; nucleotides not matched to a gene: 11. The length of the CDR3 is 18 residues. Per germline, CDR1 MDHEN and CDR2 SYDVKM. CDR3 loop: CASAKELAGGTGANVLTF. In DNA form, the CDR3 reads TGTGCCAGCGCCAAGGAGCTAGCGGGAGGTACTGGGGCCAACGTCCTGACTTTC. The full variable domain, in which reference TRBV28 and TRBJ2-6 provide the parts outside the CDR3, is DVKVTQSSRYLVKRTGEKVFLECVQDMDHENMFWYRQDPGLGLRLIYFSYDVKMKEKGDIPEGYSVSREKKERFSLILESASTNQTSMYLCASAKELAGGTGANVLTFGAGSRLTVL.

The chain couples TRBV5-4 to TRBJ2-2; a possible D gene is TRBD2 (6 bases). From germline, CDR1 is SGHNT and CDR2 YYREEE (reference sequence). V was trimmed by 4 bases and J by 7 bases, leaving 23 bases between them. The CDR3 runs to 17 residues. This CDR3 reads CASSALTRTRIGGELFF. CDR3 bases: TGTGCCAGCAGCGCGCTGACTAGAACGCGTATCGGCGGGGAGCTGTTTTTT.

This clone occurred a few times. The CDR3 sequence: CASSATGYGEAFF. As DNA, the CDR3 is TGTGCCAGCAGCGCTACAGGGTATGGTGAAGCTTTCTTT. The V gene is TRBV9, the J gene TRBJ1-1; the D gene is possibly TRBD1 (6 bases). V lost 3 bases, J lost 7 bases, and 13 bases lay in between. Germline-derived CDR1 and CDR2 are SGDLS and YYNGEE. This CDR3 contains 13 residues.

The chain couples TRBV29-1 to TRBJ1-1; D might be TRBD1 (5 bases). Germline V gives CDR1 SQVTM, CDR2 ANQGSEA. The CDR3 length is 12 residues. Trimming took off 3 bases at V and 0 bases at J, with 5 bases between the two ends. This CDR3 reads CSVDRVNTEAFF. The CDR3 DNA reads TGCAGCGTTGACAGGGTGAACACTGAAGCTTTCTTT.

This rearrangement joins TRBV2 to TRBJ2-3; TRBD1 or TRBD2 may be the D gene (6 bases each). V dropped 6 bases and J dropped 5 bases, with 18 bases sitting between them. CDR3 length equals 15 residues. Looked up from germline, CDR1 is SNHLY and CDR2 is FYNNEI. The CDR3 loop reads CASRERGASIDTQYF. Here the CDR3 DNA reads TGTGCCAGCAGAGAGAGGGGGGCAAGTATAGATACGCAGTATTTT.

The chain joins TRBV5-1 to TRBJ2-1; D gene unclear. Germline V gene data show CDR1 as SGHRS and CDR2 as YFSETQ. Trimming cost V 4 bases and J 6 bases, with 20 bases left between them. The CDR3 is 16 amino acids. Here the CDR3 DNA reads TGCGCCAGCAGCCTGCAGGACGGTGGCATTGGCAATGAGCAGTTCTTC. Translated, it gives CASSLQDGGIGNEQFF.

This rearrangement joins TRBV7-3 to TRBJ2-2; 9 bases match TRBD1. V gave up 5 bases and J gave up 6 bases; unmatched junction bases: 10. This CDR3 contains 16 residues. Germline values: CDR1 SGHTA, CDR2 FQGTGA. The CDR3 reads CASSSRQGVLSGELFF. As DNA, the CDR3 is TGTGCCAGCAGCAGCAGACAGGGGGTACTATCCGGGGAGCTGTTTTTT.

This sequence joins TRBV6-5 and TRBJ2-2; no reliable D call. This CDR3 comprises 15 residues. V was shortened by 2 bases and J by 4 bases, with 11 bases between the two germline ends. Germline CDR1 reads MNHEY; CDR2 reads SVGAGI. Written as DNA, the CDR3 is TGTGCCAGCAGTTACGGTGTGGTGGGCACCGGGGAGCTGTTTTTT. This encodes CASSYGVVGTGELFF.

This clone was detected only once. This chain connects TRBV6-5 to TRBJ2-7; the match to TRBD2 covers 7 bases. Unmatched junction bases numbered 7, after V lost 0 bases and J lost 2 bases. The CDR3 spans 16 residues. Per the germline V gene, CDR1 is MNHEY and CDR2 is SVGAGI. The CDR3 region has the DNA TGTGCCAGCAGTTACTCGAGACTAGCCGAAACCTACGAGCAGTACTTC. It is translated as CASSYSRLAETYEQYF.